A single sample is the source of the 26 T cell receptor beta chains below, sequenced in a study of T-cell reconstitution after alpha-beta-depleted transplantation in children. Study-wide results and limits: Expanded graft clones, several hundred of them, were reportedly the source of alpha-beta T cells about two months after transplant.

These receptors have no known antigen. Unique molecular identifiers featured in how the TCRbeta library was prepared. TCRdb called the PCR reads again in MiXCR, with one record for every CDR3 protein. The sample includes 25,000 to 35,000 distinct CDR3 sequences, around 7% seen only once; the top ten take roughly 27%. Specimen: peripheral blood, collected 60 days after TCRalphabeta/CD19-depleted stem cell transplant. These receptors came from a child under two years old who had a stem cell transplant for acute myeloid leukemia, so the T cells may come from the graft donor.

This clonotype occurred many times. The chain couples TRBV7-3 to TRBJ2-1; TRBD1 agrees at 10 bases. This CDR3 is 16 amino acids long. Germline lookup yields CDR1 SGHTA and CDR2 FQGTGA. Trimming took 3 bases from V and 10 from J; bases not matched to a gene: 12. The CDR3 spells CASSFSGRQGAREQFF. CDR3 DNA: TGTGCCAGCAGCTTTTCGGGCCGACAGGGGGCACGGGAGCAGTTCTTC.

Regarding this clonotype: This may arise from a read error, as a much more abundant clone is one base away. CDR3 amino acids: CSAHARGPGYNEQFF. CDR3 nucleotide sequence: TGCAGTGCCCACGCCCGAGGACCGGGCTACAATGAGCAGTTCTTC. The chain employs TRBV20-1 and TRBJ2-1, with unresolved D. With 6 bases removed from V and 3 bases from J, the gap between germline ends came to 18 bases. This CDR3 region has 15 residues. Germline lookup yields CDR1 DFQATT and CDR2 SNEGSKA (reference sequence).

This clonotype was recorded many times. This chain links TRBV9 with TRBJ1-2, with a weak D call TRBD1 (6 bases). In germline, CDR1 is SGDLS, CDR2 YYNGEE. Trimming removed 3 bases from V and 7 bases from J, with 13 bases in between. This CDR3 has 13 residues. The chain's CDR3 is CASSADTGSGYTF. The CDR3 DNA reads TGTGCCAGCAGCGCGGATACAGGGTCTGGCTACACCTTC.

This clonotype was found many times. The V call is TRBV7-2, the J call TRBJ2-4; 14 bases are a match to TRBD2. Germline CDR1 reads SGHTA; CDR2 reads FQGNSA. The CDR3 length is 15 residues. Trimming removed 5 bases from V and 4 bases from J; junction bases left unmatched: 1. The CDR3 DNA reads as TGTGCCAGCAGCCGACTAGCGGGAGGGAAAAACATTCAGTACTTC. The encoded protein is CASSRLAGGKNIQYF.

This clonotype was observed at least ten times. The chain has TRBV12-3 or TRBV12-4 and TRBJ2-3; 9 bases are shared with TRBD1. Losses at the gene ends were 5 bases for V and 2 bases for J; bases not matched to a gene: 5. This CDR3 has 15 amino acids. The CDR3 region has the DNA TGTGCCAGCAGTACGGGACAGGGAAACACAGATACGCAGTATTTT. Its protein is CASSTGQGNTDTQYF.

This clonotype was seen repeatedly, ten times or more. Relative to the germline gene, one junction end is altered; a read error may explain this. This chain joins TRBV5-6 and TRBJ2-4; a possible D gene is TRBD2 (6 bases). Germline V gives CDR1 SGHDT, CDR2 YYEEEE. This CDR3 spans 15 amino acids. CDR3 DNA sequence: TGCGCCAGCAGCCCTTCTGGGGGGGCCAAAAACATTCAGTACTTC. It codes for CASSPSGGAKNIQYF.

Many counts were recorded for this clonotype. The chain is built from TRBV27 and TRBJ2-3; D gene ambiguous. The germline V gene encodes CDR1 MNHEY and CDR2 SMNVEV (reference sequence). V was shortened by 7 bases and J by 3 bases, with 14 bases between the two germline ends. The CDR3 runs 14 residues. CDR3 sequence reads: CASTPVGWTDTQYF. The DNA for the CDR3 is TGTGCCAGCACCCCTGTGGGTTGGACAGATACGCAGTATTTT.

This clonotype has at least ten counts. The chain carries TRBV4-2 and TRBJ2-7, with a weak D call TRBD1 (5 bases). CDR3 length equals 16 residues. V dropped 1 base and J dropped 4 bases, with 17 bases sitting between them. The V gene's germline CDR1 is LGHNA and CDR2 YNFKEQ. The CDR3, as DNA: TGTGCCAGCAGCCAAGTAGACAGCTCCTACTCTTACGAGCAGTACTTC. Protein product: CASSQVDSSYSYEQYF.

The table lists this clonotype with many counts. This chain links TRBV6-2 or TRBV6-3 with TRBJ2-1, with 9 bases lining up with TRBD2. V lost 0 bases to trimming and J lost 3 bases; unmatched junction nucleotides: 3. This CDR3 contains 16 residues. Germline loops: CDR1 MNHEY, CDR2 SVGEGT. Here the CDR3 reads CASSYSRRGGYNEQFF. The CDR3 DNA follows: TGTGCCAGCAGTTACTCGAGGCGGGGGGGCTACAATGAGCAGTTCTTC.

This clonotype was found many times. The chain employs TRBV6-2 or TRBV6-3 and TRBJ1-3; a weak D match, TRBD1 (6 bases). Trimming removed 0 bases from V and 8 bases from J, with 26 bases in between. The CDR3 runs 19 residues. Germline loops: CDR1 MNHEY, CDR2 SVGEGT. This CDR3 reads CASSYSLPRGQALEDTIYF. The CDR3 DNA follows: TGTGCCAGCAGTTACTCGCTGCCACGGGGACAAGCCTTGGAAGACACCATATATTTT.

This clonotype was detected ten times or more. V and J are TRBV12-3 or TRBV12-4 and TRBJ2-4, with TRBD2 as a possible D gene (6 bases). The CDR3 extends over 15 amino acids. V lost 6 bases and J 0 bases, leaving 12 bases between the germline ends. The DNA of the CDR3 is TGTGCCAGCAGCCCACCGGGACTAGCCAAAAACATTCAGTACTTC. This sequence encodes CASSPPGLAKNIQYF.

This clonotype was recorded many times. The rearrangement uses TRBV18 and TRBJ2-7, with 8 bases matching TRBD1. Germline assignment: CDR1 KGHSH and CDR2 LQKENI. The CDR3 length is 16 residues. The J segment lost 4 bases and the V segment lost 1 base, leaving 9 bases of the junction unmatched. The chain's CDR3 is CASSPRLGQESYEQYF. For the CDR3, the DNA is TGTGCCAGCTCACCACGGTTGGGACAGGAATCTTACGAGCAGTACTTC.

This clonotype was picked up many times. The chain has TRBV6-5 and TRBJ2-1; 12 nucleotides match TRBD1. Germline lookup yields CDR1 MNHEY and CDR2 SVGAGI. V gave up 6 bases and J gave up 0 bases; unmatched junction bases: 15. This CDR3 contains 20 residues. For the CDR3, the DNA is TGTGCCAGCAGCCCCTTATCCGGGACAGGGGGCAAAAGCTCCTACAATGAGCAGTTCTTC. This encodes CASSPLSGTGGKSSYNEQFF.

This clonotype was counted at least ten times. V is TRBV5-1 and J is TRBJ2-3; tentative D call: TRBD1 (6 bases). This CDR3 region has 14 residues. Trimming took off 9 bases at V and 5 bases at J, with 19 bases between the two ends. Per the germline V gene, CDR1 is SGHRS and CDR2 is YFSETQ. The CDR3 DNA sequence: TGCGCCACCAAGAGGGACACCCCTGGAGATACGCAGTATTTT. Residues: CATKRDTPGDTQYF.

This clonotype showed up many times. The CDR3 region is CASFGGSYGYTF. In DNA form, the CDR3 reads TGTGCCAGCTTTGGGGGGAGCTATGGCTACACCTTC. This sequence joins TRBV5-6 and TRBJ1-2, with a possible D match to TRBD1 (5 bases). The CDR3 runs to 12 residues. Germline CDR1 and CDR2: SGHDT and YYEEEE. Trimming removed 7 bases from V and 4 bases from J, with 11 bases in between.

This clonotype was found many times. V is TRBV9 and J is TRBJ2-3; D is perhaps TRBD1 (5 bases). Germline CDR1 reads SGDLS; CDR2 reads YYNGEE. The CDR3 consists of 15 residues. The ends were cut back, 2 bases at V and 2 bases at J, with 12 bases in the middle. The CDR3 here is CASSVVGRVTDTQYF. The CDR3 DNA sequence: TGTGCCAGCAGCGTTGTAGGCAGGGTCACAGATACGCAGTATTTT.

This clonotype was seen ten or more times. The chain combines TRBV29-1 with TRBJ1-5; 7 nucleotides align to TRBD1. This CDR3 region has 12 residues. J lost 6 bases, V lost 7 bases, and 6 bases had no gene match. Germline-derived CDR1 and CDR2 are SQVTM and ANQGSEA. CDR3 in amino acids: CSAGTAGQPQHF. CDR3 in DNA: TGCAGCGCAGGGACAGCCGGTCAGCCCCAGCATTTT.

This clonotype was observed many times. The chain is built from TRBV2 and TRBJ2-1, with 11 positions matching TRBD2. The CDR3 loop spans 21 amino acids. V trimming: 8 bases; J trimming: 5 bases; junction bases outside the gene matches: 26. Germline lookup yields CDR1 SNHLY and CDR2 FYNNEI. CDR3 sequence (DNA): TGTGCCAGCCCGCTCCGTTTAGGGACAGAAACTAGCGGGAGCCGTCACAATGAGCAGTTCTTC. It specifies CASPLRLGTETSGSRHNEQFF.

There are many counts of this clonotype. The V call is TRBV7-9, the J call TRBJ1-1; D is unresolved. The germline gives CDR1 SEHNR, CDR2 FQNEAQ (reference sequence). The CDR3 length is 13 residues. The V end lost 7 bases, the J end lost 6 bases, and 15 bases lay between the germline ends. CDR3 amino acids: CASIPPGYPEAFF. For the CDR3, the DNA is TGTGCCAGCATCCCCCCAGGATACCCTGAAGCTTTCTTT.

This clonotype occurred many times. The J gene is TRBJ2-1, the V gene TRBV12-3 or TRBV12-4; TRBD1 aligns across 7 bases. J was trimmed by 14 bases and V by 3 bases; bases with no gene match: 13. The length of the CDR3 is 14 residues. The DNA for the CDR3 is TGTGCCAGCAGTTTCTCGAATTTGGGGGACAGCAAGTTCTTC. Encoded protein: CASSFSNLGDSKFF.

This clonotype has at least ten counts. The chain uses TRBV27 and TRBJ2-2; tentatively, D is TRBD1 (5 bases). Germline V CDR1 and CDR2: MNHEY, SMNVEV (reference sequence). Trimming shortened V by 6 bases and J by 3 bases, and 8 bases separated the two germline ends. The length of the CDR3 is 13 residues. In DNA, the CDR3 is TGTGCCAGCAGCGCAGGGTACACCGGGGAGCTGTTTTTT. It codes for CASSAGYTGELFF.

This clonotype was seen repeatedly, ten times or more. The chain links TRBV7-9 to TRBJ1-2, with D possibly matching TRBD1 (5 bases). The V end was cut by 5 bases, the J end by 6 bases, with 13 bases between. This CDR3 comprises 13 residues. Germline values: CDR1 SEHNR, CDR2 FQNEAQ (reference sequence). CDR3 protein: CASSPNKGHGYTF. In DNA, the CDR3 is TGTGCCAGCAGCCCGAACAAGGGGCATGGCTACACCTTC.

A word on this clonotype: A much bigger clone sits one base away, suggesting this may be a read error. The V and J genes are TRBV2 and TRBJ2-4; 10 bases align to TRBD1. CDR1 and CDR2 (germline): SNHLY, FYNNEI. This CDR3 has 15 amino acids. V lost 9 bases, J lost 6 bases, and 11 bases stayed unmatched. DNA for the CDR3: TGTGCCAGAAGAGGTCAGGACAGGGGGACAAACATTCAGTACTTC. Translation: CARRGQDRGTNIQYF. Complete variable domain (other parts from reference TRBV2 and TRBJ2-4): EPEVTQTPSHQVTQMGQEVILRCVPISNHLYFYWYRQILGQKVEFLVSFYNNEISEKSEIFDDQFSVERPDGSNFTLKIRSTKLEDSAMYFCARRGQDRGTNIQYFGAGTRLSVL.

This clonotype was seen ten or more times. CDR3 nucleotide sequence: TGCAGTGCTCGTTTTGTCGCCCGTCGTAATTCACCCCTCCACTTT. Translating gives CSARFVARRNSPLHF. This chain uses TRBV20-1 with TRBJ1-6; unclear D gene. Germline-derived CDR1 and CDR2 are DFQATT and SNEGSKA (reference sequence). The CDR3 is 15 amino acids. Trimming cost V 5 bases and J 6 bases, with 17 bases left between them.

This clonotype was counted many times. The chain employs TRBV4-3 and TRBJ2-7; 7 positions match TRBD1. Germline V CDR1 and CDR2: LGHNA, YSLEER. The CDR3 runs to 14 residues. With V trimmed by 6 bases and J by 3 bases, 8 bases remained unmatched. In nucleotides, the CDR3 is TGCGCCAGCAGTTTCAGCAGGGGGTTCTACGAGCAGTACTTC. Amino acids: CASSFSRGFYEQYF.

This clonotype has more than one count but fewer than ten. The chain is built from TRBV4-3 and TRBJ2-1; TRBD1 aligns across 8 bases. V was pared by 4 bases and J by 0 bases, with 8 bases of the junction left unmatched. CDR1 and CDR2 (germline): LGHNA, YSLEER. The CDR3 length is 17 residues. CDR3 loop: CASSPQGAPSSYNEQFF. The CDR3 DNA reads TGCGCCAGCAGCCCTCAGGGGGCCCCCAGCTCCTACAATGAGCAGTTCTTC.